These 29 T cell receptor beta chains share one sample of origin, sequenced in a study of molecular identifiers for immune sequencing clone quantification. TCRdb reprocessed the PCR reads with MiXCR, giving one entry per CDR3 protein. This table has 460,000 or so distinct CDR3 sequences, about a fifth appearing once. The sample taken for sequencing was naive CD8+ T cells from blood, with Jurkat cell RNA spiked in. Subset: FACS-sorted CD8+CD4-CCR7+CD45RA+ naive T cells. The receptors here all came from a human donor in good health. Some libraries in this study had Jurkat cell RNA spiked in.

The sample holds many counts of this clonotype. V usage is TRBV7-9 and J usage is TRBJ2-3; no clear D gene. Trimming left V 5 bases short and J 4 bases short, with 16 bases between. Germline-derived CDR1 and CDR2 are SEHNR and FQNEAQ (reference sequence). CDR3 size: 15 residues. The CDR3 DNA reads TGTGCCAGCAGCCTCCAGGTAGTTCCGCCAGATACGCAGTATTTT. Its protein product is CASSLQVVPPDTQYF.

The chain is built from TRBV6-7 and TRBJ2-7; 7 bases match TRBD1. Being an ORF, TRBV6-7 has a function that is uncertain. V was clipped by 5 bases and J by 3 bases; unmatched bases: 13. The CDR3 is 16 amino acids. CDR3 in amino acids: CASSDRIGGGCYEQYF. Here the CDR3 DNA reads TGTGCCAGCAGTGACCGGATAGGGGGCGGGTGCTACGAGCAGTACTTC.

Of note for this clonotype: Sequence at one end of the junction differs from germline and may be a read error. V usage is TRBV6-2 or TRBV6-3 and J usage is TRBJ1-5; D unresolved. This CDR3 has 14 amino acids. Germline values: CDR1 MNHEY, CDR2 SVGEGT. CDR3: CASRPGRGNRPQHF. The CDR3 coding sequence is TGCGCCAGCAGACCTGGACGCGGCAATCGGCCCCAGCATTTT.

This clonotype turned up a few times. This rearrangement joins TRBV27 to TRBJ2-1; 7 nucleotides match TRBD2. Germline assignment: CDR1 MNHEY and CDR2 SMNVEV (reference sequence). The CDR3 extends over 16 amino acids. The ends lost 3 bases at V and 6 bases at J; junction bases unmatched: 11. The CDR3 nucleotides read TGTGCCAGCAGTTTGGAGAGTTGGTCTAGCGGCAATGAGCAGTTCTTC. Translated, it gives CASSLESWSSGNEQFF.

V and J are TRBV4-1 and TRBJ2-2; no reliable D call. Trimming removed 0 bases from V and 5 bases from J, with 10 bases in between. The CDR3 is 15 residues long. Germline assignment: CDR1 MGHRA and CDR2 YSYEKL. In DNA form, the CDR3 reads TGCGCCAGCAGCCAAGAGGCTCAGTCAACCGGGGAGCTGTTTTTT. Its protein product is CASSQEAQSTGELFF.

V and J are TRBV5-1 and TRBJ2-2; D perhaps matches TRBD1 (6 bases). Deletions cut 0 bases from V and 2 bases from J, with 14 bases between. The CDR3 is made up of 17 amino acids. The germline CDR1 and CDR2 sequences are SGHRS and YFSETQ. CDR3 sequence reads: CASSLGAGTPNTGELFF. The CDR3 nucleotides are TGCGCCAGCAGCTTGGGGGCCGGGACACCTAACACCGGGGAGCTGTTTTTT. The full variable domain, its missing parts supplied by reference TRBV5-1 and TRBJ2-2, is KAGVTQTPRYLIKTRGQQVTLSCSPISGHRSVSWYQQTPGQGLQFLFEYFSETQRNKGNFPGRFSGRQFSNSRSEMNVSTLELGDSALYLCASSLGAGTPNTGELFFGEGSRLTVL.

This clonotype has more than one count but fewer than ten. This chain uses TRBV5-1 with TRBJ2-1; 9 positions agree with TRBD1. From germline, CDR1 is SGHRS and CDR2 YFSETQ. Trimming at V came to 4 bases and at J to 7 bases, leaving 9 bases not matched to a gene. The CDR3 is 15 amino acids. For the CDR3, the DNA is TGCGCCAGCAGCGCTCCCCGACAGGGGGTTAATGAGCAGTTCTTC. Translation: CASSAPRQGVNEQFF.

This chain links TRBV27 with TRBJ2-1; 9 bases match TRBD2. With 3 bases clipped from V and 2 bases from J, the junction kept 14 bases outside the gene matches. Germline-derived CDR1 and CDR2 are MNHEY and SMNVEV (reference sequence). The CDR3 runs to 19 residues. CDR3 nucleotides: TGTGCCAGCAGTTTGAGTGCTAGGAGCGGGGGGCATACCTACAATGAGCAGTTCTTC. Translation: CASSLSARSGGHTYNEQFF.

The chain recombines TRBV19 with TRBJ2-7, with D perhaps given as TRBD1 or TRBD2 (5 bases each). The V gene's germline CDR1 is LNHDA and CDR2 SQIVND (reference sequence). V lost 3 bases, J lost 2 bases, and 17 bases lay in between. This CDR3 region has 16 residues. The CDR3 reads CASSMGRGGGTYEQYF. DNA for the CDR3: TGTGCCAGTAGTATGGGAAGGGGCGGAGGAACCTACGAGCAGTACTTC.

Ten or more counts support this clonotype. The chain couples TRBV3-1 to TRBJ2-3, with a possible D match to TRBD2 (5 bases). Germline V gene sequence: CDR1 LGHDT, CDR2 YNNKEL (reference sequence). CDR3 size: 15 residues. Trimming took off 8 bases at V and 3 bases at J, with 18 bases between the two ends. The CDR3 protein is CASGETPDYTDTQYF. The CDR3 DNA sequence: TGTGCCAGCGGGGAGACTCCTGACTATACAGATACGCAGTATTTT.

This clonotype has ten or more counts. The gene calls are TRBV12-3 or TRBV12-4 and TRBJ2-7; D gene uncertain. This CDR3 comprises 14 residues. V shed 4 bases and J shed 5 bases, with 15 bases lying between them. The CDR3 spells CASSSMAKAHEQYF. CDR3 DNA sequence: TGTGCCAGCAGTTCCATGGCTAAAGCCCACGAGCAGTACTTC.

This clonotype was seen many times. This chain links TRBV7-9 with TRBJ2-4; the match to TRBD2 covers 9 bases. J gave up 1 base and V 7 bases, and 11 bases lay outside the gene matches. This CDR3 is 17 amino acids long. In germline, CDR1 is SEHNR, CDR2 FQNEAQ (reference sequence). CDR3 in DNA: TGTGCCAGCACCCCGACTAGCGGAGCCTTTGCCAAAAACATTCAGTACTTC. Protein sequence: CASTPTSGAFAKNIQYF. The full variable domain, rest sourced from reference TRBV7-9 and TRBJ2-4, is DTGVSQNPRHKITKRGQNVTFRCDPISEHNRLYWYRQTLGQGPEFLTYFQNEAQLEKSRLLSDRFSAERPKGSFSTLEIQRTEQGDSAMYLCASTPTSGAFAKNIQYFGAGTRLSVL.

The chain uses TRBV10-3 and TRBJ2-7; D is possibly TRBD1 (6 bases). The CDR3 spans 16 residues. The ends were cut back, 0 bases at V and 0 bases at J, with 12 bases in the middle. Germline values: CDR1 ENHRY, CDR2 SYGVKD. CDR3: CAISESGAPGSYEQYF. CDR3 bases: TGTGCCATCAGTGAGTCGGGGGCACCGGGCTCCTACGAGCAGTACTTC.

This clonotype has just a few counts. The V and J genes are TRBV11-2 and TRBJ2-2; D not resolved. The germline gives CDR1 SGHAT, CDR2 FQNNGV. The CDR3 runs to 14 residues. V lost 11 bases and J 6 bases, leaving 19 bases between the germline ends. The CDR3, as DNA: TGTGCCCACCCGGCTATATCCTCCGCCGGGGAGCTGTTTTTT. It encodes CAHPAISSAGELFF.

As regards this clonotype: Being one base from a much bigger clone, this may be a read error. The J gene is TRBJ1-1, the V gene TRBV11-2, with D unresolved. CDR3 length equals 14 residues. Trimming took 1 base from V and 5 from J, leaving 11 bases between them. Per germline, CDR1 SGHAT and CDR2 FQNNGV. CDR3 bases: TGTGCCAGCAGCTTAGCTCAGAGTCGGACTGAAGCTTTCTTT. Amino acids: CASSLAQSRTEAFF.

The chain's CDR3 is CARRHKMNTGELFF. The DNA for the CDR3 is TGTGCCAGAAGGCACAAGATGAACACCGGGGAGCTGTTTTTT. The chain has TRBV5-3 and TRBJ2-2; the D is unclear. TRBV5-3 is noted as an ORF with a role that remains uncertain. CDR3 size: 14 residues. The V gene lost 5 bases and the J gene lost 1 base, with 9 bases spanning the gap.

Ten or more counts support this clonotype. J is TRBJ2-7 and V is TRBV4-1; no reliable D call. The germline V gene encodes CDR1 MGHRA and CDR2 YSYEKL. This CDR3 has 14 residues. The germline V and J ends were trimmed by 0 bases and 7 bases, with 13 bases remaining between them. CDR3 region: CASSQEGILGEQYF. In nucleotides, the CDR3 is TGCGCCAGCAGCCAAGAGGGTATCCTTGGGGAGCAGTACTTC.

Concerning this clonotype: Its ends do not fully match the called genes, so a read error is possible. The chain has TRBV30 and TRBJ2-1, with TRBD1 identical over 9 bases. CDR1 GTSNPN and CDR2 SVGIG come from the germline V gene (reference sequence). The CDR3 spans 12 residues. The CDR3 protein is CAWSLTGTGSIF. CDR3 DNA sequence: TGTGCCTGGAGTCTTACCGGGACAGGGTCGATCTTC. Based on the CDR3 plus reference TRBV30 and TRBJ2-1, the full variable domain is SQTIHQWPATLVQPVGSPLSLECTVEGTSNPNLYWYRQAAGRGLQLLFYSVGIGQISSEVPQNLSASRPQDRQFILSSKKLLLSDSGFYLCAWSLTGTGSIFGPGTRLTVL.

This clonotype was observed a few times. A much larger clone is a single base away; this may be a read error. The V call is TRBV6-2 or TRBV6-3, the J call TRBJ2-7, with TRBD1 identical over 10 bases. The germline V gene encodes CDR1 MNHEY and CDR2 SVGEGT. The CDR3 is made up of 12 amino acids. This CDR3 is CATGQGDYEQHF. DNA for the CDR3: TGTGCCACCGGACAGGGGGACTACGAGCAGCACTTC.

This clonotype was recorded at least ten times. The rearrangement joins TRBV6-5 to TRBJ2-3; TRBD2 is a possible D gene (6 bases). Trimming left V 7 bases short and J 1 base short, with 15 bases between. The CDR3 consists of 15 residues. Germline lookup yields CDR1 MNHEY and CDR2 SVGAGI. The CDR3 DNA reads TGTGCCAGCACCGGGAGCCTTTCGGGCACAGATACGCAGTATTTT. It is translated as CASTGSLSGTDTQYF.

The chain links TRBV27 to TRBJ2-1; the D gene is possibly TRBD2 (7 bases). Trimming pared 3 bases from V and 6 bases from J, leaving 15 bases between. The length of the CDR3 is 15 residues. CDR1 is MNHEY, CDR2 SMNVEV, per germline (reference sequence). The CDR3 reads CASSFGGALGNEQFF. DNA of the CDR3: TGTGCCAGCAGTTTTGGGGGGGCTTTGGGCAATGAGCAGTTCTTC.

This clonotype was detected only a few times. The CDR3 sequence is CASSAPGLDYEQYF. The CDR3 DNA sequence: TGTGCCAGCAGCGCCCCGGGACTTGACTACGAGCAGTACTTC. The chain employs TRBV9 and TRBJ2-7, with D maybe TRBD2 (6 bases). This CDR3 contains 14 residues. Trimming left V 3 bases short and J 3 bases short, with 13 bases between. The V gene's germline CDR1 is SGDLS and CDR2 YYNGEE.

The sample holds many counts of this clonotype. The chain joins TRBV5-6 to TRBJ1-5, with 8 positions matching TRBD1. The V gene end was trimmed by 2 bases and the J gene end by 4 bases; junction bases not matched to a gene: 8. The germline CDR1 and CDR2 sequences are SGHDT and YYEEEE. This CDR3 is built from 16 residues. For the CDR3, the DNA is TGTGCCAGCAGCTTTGGCACAGGGGGTTTTAATCAGCCCCAGCATTTT. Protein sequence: CASSFGTGGFNQPQHF.

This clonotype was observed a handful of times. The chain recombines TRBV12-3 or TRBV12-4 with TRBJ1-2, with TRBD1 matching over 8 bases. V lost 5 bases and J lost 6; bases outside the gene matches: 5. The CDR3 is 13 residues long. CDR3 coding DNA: TGTGCCAGCAGTGGGGACAGGCGTGATGGCTACACCTTC. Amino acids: CASSGDRRDGYTF.

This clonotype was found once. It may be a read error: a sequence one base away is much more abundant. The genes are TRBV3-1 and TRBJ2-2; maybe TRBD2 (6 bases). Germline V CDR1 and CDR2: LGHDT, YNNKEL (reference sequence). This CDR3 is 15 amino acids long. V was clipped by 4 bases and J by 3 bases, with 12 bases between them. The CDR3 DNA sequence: TGTGCCAGCAGCCGGGCTAGCGTAGACACCGGGGAGCTGTTTTTT. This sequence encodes CASSRASVDTGELFF.

The CDR3 DNA reads TGTGCCAGCAGCCATTGGCTAGTAGCCTACGAGCAGTACTTC. This codes for CASSHWLVAYEQYF. The genes are TRBV12-3 or TRBV12-4 and TRBJ2-7; D uncertain. This CDR3 has 14 amino acids. The V end lost 6 bases, the J end lost 2 bases, and 14 bases lay between the germline ends.

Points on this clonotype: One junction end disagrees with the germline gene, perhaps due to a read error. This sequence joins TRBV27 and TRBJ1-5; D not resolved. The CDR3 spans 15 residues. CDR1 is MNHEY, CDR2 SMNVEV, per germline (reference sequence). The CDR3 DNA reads TGTGCCCGCAGTTTGGCCGGAGGGAGCAATCAGCCCCAGCATTTT. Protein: CARSLAGGSNQPQHF.

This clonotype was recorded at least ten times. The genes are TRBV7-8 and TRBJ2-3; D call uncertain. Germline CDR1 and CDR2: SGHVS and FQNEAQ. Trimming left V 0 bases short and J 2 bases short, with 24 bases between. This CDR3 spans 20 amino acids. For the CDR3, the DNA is TGTGCCAGCAGCTTAGCGTTTTCCAGGCCTTCCGCCCCCGCCACAGATACGCAGTATTTT. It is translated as CASSLAFSRPSAPATDTQYF.

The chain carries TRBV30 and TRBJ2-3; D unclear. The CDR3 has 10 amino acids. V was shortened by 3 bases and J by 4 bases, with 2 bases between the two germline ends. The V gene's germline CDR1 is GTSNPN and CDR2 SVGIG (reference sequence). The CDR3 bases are TGTGCCTGGAGGGCAGATACGCAGTATTTT. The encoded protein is CAWRADTQYF.